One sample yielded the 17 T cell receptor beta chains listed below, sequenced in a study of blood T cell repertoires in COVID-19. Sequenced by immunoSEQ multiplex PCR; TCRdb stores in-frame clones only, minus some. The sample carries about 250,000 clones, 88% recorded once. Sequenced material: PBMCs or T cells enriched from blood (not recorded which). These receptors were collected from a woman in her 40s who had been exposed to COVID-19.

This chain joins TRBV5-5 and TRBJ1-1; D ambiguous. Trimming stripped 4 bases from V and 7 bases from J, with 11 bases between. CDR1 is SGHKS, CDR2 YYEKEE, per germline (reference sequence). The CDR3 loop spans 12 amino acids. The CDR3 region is CASSPAVGEAFF. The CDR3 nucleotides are TGTGCCAGCAGCCCGGCGGTAGGTGAAGCTTTCTTT.

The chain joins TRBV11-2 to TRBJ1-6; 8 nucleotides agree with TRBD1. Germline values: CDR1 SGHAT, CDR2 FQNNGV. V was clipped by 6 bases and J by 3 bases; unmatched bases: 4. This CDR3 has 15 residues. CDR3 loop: CASRGQGGYNSPLHF. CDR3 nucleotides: TGTGCCAGCAGAGGACAGGGTGGCTATAATTCACCCCTCCACTTT.

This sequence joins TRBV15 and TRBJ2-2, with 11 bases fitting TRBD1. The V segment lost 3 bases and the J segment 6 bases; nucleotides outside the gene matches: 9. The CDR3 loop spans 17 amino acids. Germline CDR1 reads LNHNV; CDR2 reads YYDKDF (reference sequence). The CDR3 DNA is TGTGCCACCAGCAGTGATTATACGGGACAGGGGGCCGGGGAGCTGTTTTTT. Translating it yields CATSSDYTGQGAGELFF.

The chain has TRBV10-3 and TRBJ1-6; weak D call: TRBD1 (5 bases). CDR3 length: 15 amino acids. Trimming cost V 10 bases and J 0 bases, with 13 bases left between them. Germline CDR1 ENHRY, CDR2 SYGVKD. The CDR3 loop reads CATARGSSYNSPLHF. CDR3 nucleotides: TGTGCCACGGCGCGGGGGAGCTCCTATAATTCACCCCTCCACTTT.

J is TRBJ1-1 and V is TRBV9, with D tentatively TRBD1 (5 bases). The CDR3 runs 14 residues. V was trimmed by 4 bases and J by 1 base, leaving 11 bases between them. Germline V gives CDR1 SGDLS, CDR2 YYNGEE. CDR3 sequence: CASSPRDWNTEAFF. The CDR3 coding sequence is TGTGCCAGCAGCCCCAGGGATTGGAACACTGAAGCTTTCTTT.

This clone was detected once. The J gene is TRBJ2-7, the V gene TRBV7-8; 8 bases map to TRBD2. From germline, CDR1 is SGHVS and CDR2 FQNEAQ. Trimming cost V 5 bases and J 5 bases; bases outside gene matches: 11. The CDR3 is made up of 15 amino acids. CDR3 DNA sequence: TGTGCCAGCAGCCCTCGGACTAGCCCGTTTAACGAGCAGTACGTC. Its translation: CASSPRTSPFNEQYV.

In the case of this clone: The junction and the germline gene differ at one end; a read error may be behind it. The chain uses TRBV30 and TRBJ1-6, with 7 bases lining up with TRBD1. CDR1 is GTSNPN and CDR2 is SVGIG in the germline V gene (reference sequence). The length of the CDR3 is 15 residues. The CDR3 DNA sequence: TGTGCTATAGGCCCGGGACAGATGTATAATTCACCCCTCTACTTT. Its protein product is CAIGPGQMYNSPLYF.

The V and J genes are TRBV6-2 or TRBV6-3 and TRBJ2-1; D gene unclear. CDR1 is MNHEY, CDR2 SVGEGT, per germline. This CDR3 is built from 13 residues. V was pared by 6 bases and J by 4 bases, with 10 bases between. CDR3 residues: CASSQPFYNEQFF. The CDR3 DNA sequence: TGTGCCAGCAGCCAGCCATTTTACAATGAGCAGTTCTTC.

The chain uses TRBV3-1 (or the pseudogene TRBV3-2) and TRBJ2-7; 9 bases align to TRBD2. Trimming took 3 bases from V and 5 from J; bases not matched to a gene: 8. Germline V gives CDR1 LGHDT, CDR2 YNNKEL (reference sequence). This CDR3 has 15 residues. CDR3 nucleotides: TGTGCCAGCAGCCACTTGGCGGGGGGGCCCGACGAGCAGTACTTC. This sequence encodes CASSHLAGGPDEQYF.

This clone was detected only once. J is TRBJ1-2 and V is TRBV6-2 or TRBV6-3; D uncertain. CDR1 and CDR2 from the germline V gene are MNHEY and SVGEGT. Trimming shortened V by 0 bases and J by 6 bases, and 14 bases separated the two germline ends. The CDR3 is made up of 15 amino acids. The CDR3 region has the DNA TGTGCCAGCAGTTACTCAGCGAAGTCTCTTGATGGCTACACCTTC. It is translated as CASSYSAKSLDGYTF.

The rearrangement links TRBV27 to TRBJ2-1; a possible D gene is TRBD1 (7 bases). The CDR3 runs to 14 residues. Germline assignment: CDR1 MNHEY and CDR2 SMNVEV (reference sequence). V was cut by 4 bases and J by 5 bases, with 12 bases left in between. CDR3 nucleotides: TGTGCCAGCAGTTACCAGGGGGGTAACAATGAGCAGTTCTTC. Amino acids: CASSYQGGNNEQFF.

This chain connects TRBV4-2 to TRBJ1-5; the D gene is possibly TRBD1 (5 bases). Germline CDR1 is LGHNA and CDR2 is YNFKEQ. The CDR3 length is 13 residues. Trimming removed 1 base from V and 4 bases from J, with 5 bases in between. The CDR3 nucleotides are TGTGCCAGCAGCCAAGGACAGAATCAGCCCCAGCATTTT. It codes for CASSQGQNQPQHF.

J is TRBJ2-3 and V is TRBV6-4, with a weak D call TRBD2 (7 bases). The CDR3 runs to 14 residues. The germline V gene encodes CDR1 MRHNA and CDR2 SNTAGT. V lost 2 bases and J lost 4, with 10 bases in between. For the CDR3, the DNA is TGTGCCAGCAGTGACCGGGGGGCCTCAGATACGCAGTATTTT. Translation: CASSDRGASDTQYF.

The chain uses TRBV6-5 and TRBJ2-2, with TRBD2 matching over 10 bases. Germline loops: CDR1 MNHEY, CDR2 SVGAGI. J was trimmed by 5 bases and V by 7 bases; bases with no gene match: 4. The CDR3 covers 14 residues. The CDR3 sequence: CASMSGRVTGELFF. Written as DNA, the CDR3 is TGTGCCAGCATGAGCGGGAGGGTAACCGGGGAGCTGTTTTTT.

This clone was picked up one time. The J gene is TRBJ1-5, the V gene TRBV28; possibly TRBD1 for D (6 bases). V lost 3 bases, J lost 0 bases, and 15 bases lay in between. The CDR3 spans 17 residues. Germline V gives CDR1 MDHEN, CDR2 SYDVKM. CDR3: CASSLWTGTNSNQPQHF. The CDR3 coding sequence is TGTGCCAGCAGTTTGTGGACGGGGACAAATAGCAATCAGCCCCAGCATTTT.

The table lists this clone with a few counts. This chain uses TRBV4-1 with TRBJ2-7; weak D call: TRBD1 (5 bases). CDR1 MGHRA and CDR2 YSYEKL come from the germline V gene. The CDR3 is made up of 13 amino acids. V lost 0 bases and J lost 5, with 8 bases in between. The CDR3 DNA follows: TGCGCCAGCAGCCAAGAGCAGGGTAACGAGCAGTACGTC. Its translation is CASSQEQGNEQYV.

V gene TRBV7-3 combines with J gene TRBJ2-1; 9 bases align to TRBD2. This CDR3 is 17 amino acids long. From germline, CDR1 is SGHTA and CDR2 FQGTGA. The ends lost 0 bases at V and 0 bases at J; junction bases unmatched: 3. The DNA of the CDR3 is TGTGCCAGCAGCTTAACTCAGCGGGGGGTCTCCTACAATGAGCAGTTCTTC. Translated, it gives CASSLTQRGVSYNEQFF.